The 23 T cell receptor beta chains given below trace back to one sample, sequenced in a study of blood T cell repertoires in COVID-19. Profiling relied on immunoSEQ multiplex PCR, and the TCRdb table lists in-frame clones only, not all of them. The table has under 300,000 clones, around 90% seen once. What was sequenced was peripheral blood. The source is a woman between 35 and 50 years old who had recovered from COVID-19.

As for this clone: One end of the junction varies from germline; a read error may be responsible. The chain combines TRBV4-1 with TRBJ1-2; D is perhaps TRBD1 (6 bases). CDR1 and CDR2 from the germline V gene are MGHRA and YSYEKL. CDR3 length: 12 amino acids. Here the CDR3 reads CASSQDGGRVAF. The CDR3 DNA follows: TGCGCCAGCAGCCAAGATGGGGGCAGGGTCGCCTTC.

The chain links TRBV29-1 to TRBJ1-2; 7 bases line up with TRBD1. The junction had 7 bases not matched to a gene; V was cut back by 4 bases and J by 8 bases. The CDR3 is made up of 12 amino acids. Germline V gene data show CDR1 as SQVTM and CDR2 as ANQGSEA. The CDR3 here is CSVAEGAGGYTF. In DNA form, the CDR3 reads TGCAGCGTTGCAGAGGGGGCAGGGGGCTACACCTTC.

This chain uses TRBV6-5 with TRBJ1-5; 7 nucleotides match TRBD1. Germline CDR1 and CDR2: MNHEY and SVGAGI. The CDR3 has 13 amino acids. The junction had 3 bases not matched to a gene; V was cut back by 5 bases and J by 5 bases. Written as DNA, the CDR3 is TGTGCCAGCAGTCGACAGGGCCATCAGCCCCAGCATTTT. Its protein is CASSRQGHQPQHF.

V is TRBV9 and J is TRBJ2-7, with D perhaps matching TRBD2 (5 bases). This CDR3 region has 13 residues. The germline V gene has CDR1 SGDLS and CDR2 YYNGEE. Trimming removed 4 bases from V and 9 bases from J, with 17 bases in between. CDR3 DNA: TGTGCCAGCAGCCCCGGGCCCCTGGCGGGGCAGTACTTC. This encodes CASSPGPLAGQYF.

The genes are TRBV4-1 and TRBJ2-1, with 8 bases lining up with TRBD2. The ends lost 4 bases at V and 2 bases at J; junction bases unmatched: 7. The CDR3 has 16 amino acids. Germline V gene sequence: CDR1 MGHRA, CDR2 YSYEKL. Here the CDR3 reads CASSPRGAGAYNEQFF. The CDR3 region has the DNA TGCGCCAGCAGCCCCCGGGGAGCGGGAGCCTACAATGAGCAGTTCTTC.

This chain links TRBV5-6 with TRBJ2-2, with 7 positions matching TRBD1. Unmatched junction bases numbered 0, after V lost 3 bases and J lost 1 base. Germline V gives CDR1 SGHDT, CDR2 YYEEEE. CDR3 size: 14 residues. The CDR3 DNA is TGTGCCAGCAGCTGGACAGGGAACACCGGGGAGCTGTTTTTT. This codes for CASSWTGNTGELFF. The whole variable domain, filled in from reference TRBV5-6 and TRBJ2-2, reads DAGVTQSPTHLIKTRGQQVTLRCSPKSGHDTVSWYQQALGQGPQFIFQYYEEEERQRGNFPDRFSGHQFPNYSSELNVNALLLGDSALYLCASSWTGNTGELFFGEGSRLTVL.

V gene TRBV6-5 combines with J gene TRBJ1-1; D is ambiguous. CDR1 is MNHEY, CDR2 SVGAGI, per germline. The CDR3 runs to 13 residues. Trimming took 4 bases from V and 4 from J, leaving 10 bases between them. The CDR3 DNA reads TGTGCCAGCAGTTCCCAGAGGTCCACTGAAGCTTTCTTT. As protein: CASSSQRSTEAFF.

DNA for the CDR3: TGCAGCGTTGCGGAGGGGGCAAGTTCACCCCTCCACTTT. Translating gives CSVAEGASSPLHF. The gene calls are TRBV29-1 and TRBJ1-6, with 7 bases fitting TRBD1. The V and J ends lost 4 bases and 9 bases, in that order; junction bases with no gene match: 6. Germline CDR1 and CDR2: SQVTM and ANQGSEA. The CDR3 is 13 amino acids.

This clone was seen a few times. The junction differs from germline at one of its ends, possibly a read error. J is TRBJ2-5 and V is TRBV7-7; a weak D match, TRBD2 (6 bases). The CDR3 extends over 16 amino acids. CDR1 SSHAT and CDR2 FNYEAQ come from the germline V gene (reference sequence). CDR3 residues: CASSLGRLVGQETQYF. The CDR3 DNA reads as TGTGCTAGCAGCTTAGGGCGACTAGTCGGACAAGAGACCCAGTACTTC.

This clone has a single count. The chain links TRBV10-1 to TRBJ2-7, with 11 positions matching TRBD1. V gave up 0 bases and J gave up 6 bases; unmatched junction bases: 7. CDR1 WNHNN and CDR2 SYGVQD come from the germline V gene (reference sequence). The CDR3 sequence is 16 residues long. The CDR3 reads CASSESGGQGAFEQYV. In DNA, the CDR3 is TGCGCCAGCAGTGAGTCGGGAGGACAGGGGGCATTCGAGCAGTACGTC.

The sample holds a few counts of this clone. The V call is TRBV6-4, the J call TRBJ1-6, with D uncertain. Trimming took off 8 bases at V and 6 bases at J, with 11 bases between the two ends. The germline gives CDR1 MRHNA, CDR2 SNTAGT. The CDR3 length is 13 residues. The DNA for the CDR3 is TGTGCCAGCCGCGGAGGCCTTAATTCACCCCTCCACTTT. Translated, it gives CASRGGLNSPLHF.

This chain links TRBV27 with TRBJ1-1; perhaps TRBD1 as D (5 bases). Germline loops: CDR1 MNHEY, CDR2 SMNVEV (reference sequence). The CDR3 has 13 residues. Trimming took off 7 bases at V and 1 base at J, with 10 bases between the two ends. CDR3 protein: CASMRGWNTEAFF. The CDR3 nucleotides are TGTGCCAGCATGCGGGGGTGGAACACTGAAGCTTTCTTT.

This rearrangement joins TRBV10-3 to TRBJ2-2; 8 bases align to TRBD2. The J segment lost 4 bases and the V segment lost 6 bases, leaving 7 bases of the junction unmatched. CDR3 length: 15 amino acids. The germline V gene encodes CDR1 ENHRY and CDR2 SYGVKD. CDR3: CAIRAGGGGTGELFF. As DNA, the CDR3 is TGTGCCATCAGGGCGGGAGGCGGGGGCACCGGGGAGCTGTTTTTT.

This chain joins TRBV4-1 and TRBJ2-1; 15 nucleotides align to TRBD2. The germline V gene encodes CDR1 MGHRA and CDR2 YSYEKL. This CDR3 region has 14 residues. J was trimmed by 14 bases and V by 3 bases; bases with no gene match: 5. CDR3 residues: CASSQGLAGGREFF. In DNA form, the CDR3 reads TGCGCCAGCAGCCAGGGACTAGCGGGAGGCAGGGAGTTCTTC.

This sequence joins TRBV5-5 and TRBJ1-1; a possible D gene is TRBD1 (6 bases). V was shortened by 2 bases and J by 2 bases, with 19 bases between the two germline ends. This CDR3 comprises 17 residues. Germline lookup yields CDR1 SGHKS and CDR2 YYEKEE (reference sequence). DNA of the CDR3: TGTGCCAGCAGCTTTCGAGGTGGGGGGGCCCTCAACACTGAAGCTTTCTTT. Translation gives CASSFRGGGALNTEAFF.

The chain combines TRBV6-4 with TRBJ2-3, with 11 bases matching TRBD2. Germline CDR1 reads MRHNA; CDR2 reads SNTAGT. The ends lost 2 bases at V and 2 bases at J; junction bases unmatched: 3. The CDR3 spans 16 residues. CDR3 bases: TGTGCCAGCAGTGACGGACTAGCGGGCAACACAGATACGCAGTATTTT. This sequence encodes CASSDGLAGNTDTQYF.

This clone was counted a few times. V usage is TRBV7-9 and J usage is TRBJ1-2; a weak D match, TRBD1 (5 bases). Trimming left V 5 bases short and J 8 bases short, with 12 bases between. Germline CDR1 SEHNR, CDR2 FQNEAQ (reference sequence). The CDR3 spans 12 residues. CDR3 nucleotides: TGTGCCAGCAGCGCCCGGACAATAGGCTACACCTTC. Translating gives CASSARTIGYTF.

The chain carries TRBV19 and TRBJ2-4; 7 bases map to TRBD2. Germline-derived CDR1 and CDR2 are LNHDA and SQIVND (reference sequence). The CDR3 sequence is 15 residues long. V lost 0 bases and J lost 15; bases outside the gene matches: 14. The CDR3: CASSIDRASGRESYF. CDR3 bases: TGTGCCAGTAGTATAGATCGGGCTAGCGGACGGGAGTCGTACTTC.

The chain joins TRBV5-6 to TRBJ2-3; a weak D match, TRBD2 (5 bases). The CDR3 is 14 residues long. Trimming shortened V by 0 bases and J by 4 bases, and 9 bases separated the two germline ends. Germline CDR1 is SGHDT and CDR2 is YYEEEE. In nucleotides, the CDR3 is TGTGCCAGCAGCTTGGGAGGGCGGTCAGATACGCAGTATTTT. As protein: CASSLGGRSDTQYF.

The chain has TRBV29-1 and TRBJ2-3, with D possibly matching TRBD2 (6 bases). The CDR3 runs to 13 residues. The V gene's germline CDR1 is SQVTM and CDR2 ANQGSEA. The V end lost 4 bases, the J end lost 6 bases, and 14 bases lay between the germline ends. CDR3 DNA sequence: TGCAGCGTTGCGGGGATAACTAGCGATACGCAGTATTTT. Translation gives CSVAGITSDTQYF.

The chain links TRBV6-2 or TRBV6-3 to TRBJ2-5, with D maybe TRBD1 (5 bases). V lost 8 bases and J 2 bases, leaving 18 bases between the germline ends. The CDR3 runs to 15 residues. The germline V gene has CDR1 MNHEY and CDR2 SVGEGT. CDR3 loop: CASRPRTLLQETQYF. The DNA for the CDR3 is TGTGCCAGCCGCCCCCGGACACTACTACAAGAGACCCAGTACTTC.

J is TRBJ2-2 and V is TRBV21-1; the table's D call, TRBD2, has no DNA check behind it. TRBV21-1 is assigned pseudogene status. The CDR3 covers 17 residues. The CDR3 DNA sequence: TGTGCCAGCAGCAAACCTCGACCTAGCGGACCTCCCGGGGAGCTGTTTTTT. Amino acid sequence: CASSKPRPSGPPGELFF.

The V gene is TRBV12-5, the J gene TRBJ1-5; no firm D call. In germline, CDR1 is LGHNT, CDR2 FRNRAP. The V end was cut by 3 bases, the J end by 4 bases, with 10 bases between. The CDR3 runs to 14 residues. CDR3 DNA: TGTGCTAGTGGTTTCAACAGTTTTAATCAGCCCCAGCATTTT. This gives the protein CASGFNSFNQPQHF.